Sequencing of this T cell receptor beta chain was carried out in a study of blood T cell repertoires in COVID-19. Overall study context: Italy, Spain and the United States were the sources of the convalescent and acute COVID-19 samples. Sample material is recorded as cDNA or gDNA derived from T cells, B-cell-depleted T cells, or PBMCs.

In the source study's methods: Nucleated cell counts were estimated from reference gene primer amplification. Sequencing was performed with immunoSEQ multiplex PCR; in TCRdb, only in-frame clones are kept and a portion is missing. The V and J calls and the clone size are those of that table, but D and trimming were determined from the DNA. The sample has about 52,000 clones, about 90% seen once. With V trimmed by 6 bases and J by 7 bases, 9 bases remained unmatched. The CDR3 is 14 residues long. Looked up from germline, CDR1 is MNHNY and CDR2 is SVGAGI (reference sequence). The source material was peripheral blood. This chain links TRBV6-6 with TRBJ2-1; 7 nucleotides agree with TRBD1. This sequence was found in a human donor with active COVID-19. The donor label of this sample is uncertain. The CDR3 reads CASRLYRGPNEQFF. The CDR3 nucleotides are TGTGCCAGCAGGCTCTACAGGGGCCCGAATGAGCAGTTCTTC.